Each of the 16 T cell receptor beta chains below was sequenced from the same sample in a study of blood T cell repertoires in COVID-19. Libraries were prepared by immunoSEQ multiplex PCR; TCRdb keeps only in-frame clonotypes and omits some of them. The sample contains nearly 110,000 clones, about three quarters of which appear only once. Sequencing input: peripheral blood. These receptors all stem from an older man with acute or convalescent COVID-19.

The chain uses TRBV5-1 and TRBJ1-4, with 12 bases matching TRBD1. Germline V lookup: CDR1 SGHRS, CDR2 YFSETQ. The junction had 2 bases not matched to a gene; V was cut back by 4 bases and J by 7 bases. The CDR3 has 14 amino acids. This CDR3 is CASSGTGGSEKLFF. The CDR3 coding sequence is TGCGCCAGCAGCGGGACAGGGGGCAGTGAAAAACTGTTTTTT.

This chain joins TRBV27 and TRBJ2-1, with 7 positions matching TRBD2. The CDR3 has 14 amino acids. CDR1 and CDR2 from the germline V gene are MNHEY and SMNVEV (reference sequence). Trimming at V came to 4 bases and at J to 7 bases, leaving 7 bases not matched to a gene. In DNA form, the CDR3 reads TGTGCCAGCAGTTCGCCACTAGCGCTGAATGAGCAGTTCTTC. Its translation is CASSSPLALNEQFF.

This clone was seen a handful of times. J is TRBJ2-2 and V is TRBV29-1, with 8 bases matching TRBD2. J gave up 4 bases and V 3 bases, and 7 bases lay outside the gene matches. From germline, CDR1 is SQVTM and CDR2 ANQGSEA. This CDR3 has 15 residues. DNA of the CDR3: TGCAGCGTTGATCCGGGAGGGGTGGGCACCGGGGAGCTGTTTTTT. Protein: CSVDPGGVGTGELFF.

CDR3 nucleotides: TGTGCCATCAGTGATTTGGCAGATGCTAGCACAGATACGCAGTATTTT. This sequence encodes CAISDLADASTDTQYF. The chain combines TRBV10-3 with TRBJ2-3; D gene unclear. Germline values: CDR1 ENHRY, CDR2 SYGVKD. The V gene lost 3 bases and the J gene lost 0 bases, with 13 bases spanning the gap. The CDR3 totals 16 residues.

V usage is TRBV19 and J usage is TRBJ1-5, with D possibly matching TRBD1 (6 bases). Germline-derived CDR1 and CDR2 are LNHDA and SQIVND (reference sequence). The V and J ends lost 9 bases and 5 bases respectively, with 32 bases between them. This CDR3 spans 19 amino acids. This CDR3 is CASRTLPGTGRDTDQPQHF. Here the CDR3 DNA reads TGTGCCAGCCGAACTCTACCCGGTACCGGTCGGGACACCGATCAGCCCCAGCATTTT.

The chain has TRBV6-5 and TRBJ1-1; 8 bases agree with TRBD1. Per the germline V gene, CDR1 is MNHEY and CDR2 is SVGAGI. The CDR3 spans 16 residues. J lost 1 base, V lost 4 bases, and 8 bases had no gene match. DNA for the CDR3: TGTGCCAGCAGTTTAAGGACCGGGACAGGGAACACTGAAGCTTTCTTT. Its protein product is CASSLRTGTGNTEAFF.

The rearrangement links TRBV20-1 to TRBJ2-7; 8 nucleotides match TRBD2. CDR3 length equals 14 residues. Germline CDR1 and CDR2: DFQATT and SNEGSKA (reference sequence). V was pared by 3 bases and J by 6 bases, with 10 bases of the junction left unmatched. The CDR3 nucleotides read TGCAGTGCTAGTGTGCGGGGGGAGGGCGGCGAGCAGTACTTC. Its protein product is CSASVRGEGGEQYF.

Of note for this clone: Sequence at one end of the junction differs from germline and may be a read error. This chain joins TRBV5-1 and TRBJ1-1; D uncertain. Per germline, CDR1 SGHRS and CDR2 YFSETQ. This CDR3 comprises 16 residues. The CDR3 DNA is TGCGCCAGCAGCCCCCAGGTTGGGCAGGTTAACACTGGAGCTTTCTTT. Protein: CASSPQVGQVNTGAFF.

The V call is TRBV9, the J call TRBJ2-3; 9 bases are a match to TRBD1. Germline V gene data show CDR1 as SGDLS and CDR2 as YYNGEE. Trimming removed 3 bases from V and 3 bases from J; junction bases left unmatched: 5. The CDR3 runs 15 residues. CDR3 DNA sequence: TGTGCCAGCAGCGACCGACAGGGGGGGACAGATACGCAGTATTTT. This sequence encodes CASSDRQGGTDTQYF. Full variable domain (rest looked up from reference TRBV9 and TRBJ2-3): DSGVTQTPKHLITATGQRVTLRCSPRSGDLSVYWYQQSLDQGLQFLIQYYNGEERAKGNILERFSAQQFPDLHSELNLSSLELGDSALYFCASSDRQGGTDTQYFGPGTRLTVL.

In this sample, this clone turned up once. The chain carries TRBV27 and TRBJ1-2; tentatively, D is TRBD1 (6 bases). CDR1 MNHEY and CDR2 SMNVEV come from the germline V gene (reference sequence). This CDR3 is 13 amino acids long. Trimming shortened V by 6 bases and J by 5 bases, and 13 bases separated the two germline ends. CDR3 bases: TGTGCCAGCAGCACCTCAGGGGTATATGGCTACACCTTC. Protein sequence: CASSTSGVYGYTF.

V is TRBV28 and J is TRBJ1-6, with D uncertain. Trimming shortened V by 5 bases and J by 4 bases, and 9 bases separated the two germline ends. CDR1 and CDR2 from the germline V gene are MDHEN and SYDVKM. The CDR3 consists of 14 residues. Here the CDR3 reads CASSTPQYNSPLHF. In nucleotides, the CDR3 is TGTGCCAGCAGTACCCCCCAGTATAATTCACCCCTCCACTTT.

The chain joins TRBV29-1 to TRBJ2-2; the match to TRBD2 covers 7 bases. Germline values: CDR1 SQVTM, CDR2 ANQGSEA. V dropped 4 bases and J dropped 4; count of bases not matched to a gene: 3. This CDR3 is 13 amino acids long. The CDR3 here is CSVGEGSTGELFF. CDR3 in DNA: TGCAGCGTTGGGGAGGGAAGCACCGGGGAGCTGTTTTTT.

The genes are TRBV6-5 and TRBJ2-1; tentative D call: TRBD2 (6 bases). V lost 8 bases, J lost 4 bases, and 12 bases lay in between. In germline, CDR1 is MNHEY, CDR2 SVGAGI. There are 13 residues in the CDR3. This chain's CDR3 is CASWASVYNEQFF. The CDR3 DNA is TGTGCCAGCTGGGCTAGCGTTTACAATGAGCAGTTCTTC.

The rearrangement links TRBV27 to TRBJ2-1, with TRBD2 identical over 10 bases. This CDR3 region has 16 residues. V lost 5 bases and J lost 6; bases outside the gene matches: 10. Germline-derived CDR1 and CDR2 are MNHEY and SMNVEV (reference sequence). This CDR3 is CASSPRSSGGFNEQFF. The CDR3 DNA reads TGTGCCAGCAGTCCCAGAAGTAGCGGGGGGTTCAATGAGCAGTTCTTC.

The CDR3 DNA reads TGTGCCAGCAGCTCCGGGACTTCTAGCAATCAGCCCCAGCATTTT. It encodes CASSSGTSSNQPQHF. V gene TRBV2 combines with J gene TRBJ1-5; D possibly corresponds to TRBD1 (5 bases). Per the germline V gene, CDR1 is SNHLY and CDR2 is FYNNEI. V lost 6 bases and J lost 0, with 12 bases in between. This CDR3 has 15 amino acids.

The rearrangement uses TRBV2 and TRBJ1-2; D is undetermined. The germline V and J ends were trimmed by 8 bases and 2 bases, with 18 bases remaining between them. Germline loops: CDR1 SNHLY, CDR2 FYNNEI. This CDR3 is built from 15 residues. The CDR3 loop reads CASLLTLTVNYGYTF. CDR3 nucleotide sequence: TGTGCCAGCCTATTGACCCTTACAGTGAACTATGGCTACACCTTC.